Listed below are T cell receptor beta chains from one sample, sequenced in a study of chemoradiotherapy in HPV16-positive cancers. Sequencing used immunoSEQ multiplex PCR; TCRdb keeps in-frame clones, though not all of them. The sample comprises about 66,000 clones, 88% of which are singletons, and under 4.5% rests with the top ten. The source material was blood, sampled from a patient who underwent chemoradiotherapy. The receptors come from a human donor with HPV-associated anogenital cancer. The conserved cysteine and the conserved F or W are not part of the CDR3 here. Fields, in order: V gene, J gene, CDR3 protein.

V gene: TRBV6-1; J gene: TRBJ2-7; CDR3 protein: ASSEGAGTSYEQY
V gene: TRBV6-5; J gene: TRBJ1-1; CDR3 protein: ASSSWTGGTNTEAF
V gene: TRBV2; J gene: TRBJ2-5; CDR3 protein: ASLPTGETQY
V gene: TRBV5-6; J gene: TRBJ2-2; CDR3 protein: ASSLPGELF
V gene: TRBV18; J gene: TRBJ2-5; CDR3 protein: ASSPNQETQY
V gene: TRBV5-4; J gene: TRBJ2-2; CDR3 protein: ASSSSGGALPGELF
V gene: TRBV4-1; J gene: TRBJ1-3; CDR3 protein: ASSQVKGSSGNTIY
V gene: TRBV5-6; J gene: TRBJ1-2; CDR3 protein: ASSPGPSIYGYT
V gene: TRBV15; J gene: TRBJ1-4; CDR3 protein: ATSKGRTNEKLF
V gene: TRBV29-1; J gene: TRBJ2-2; CDR3 protein: SVEGQSNTGELF
V gene: TRBV7-7; J gene: TRBJ2-7; CDR3 protein: ASSLGGPGTPYEQY
V gene: TRBV5-1; J gene: TRBJ2-7; CDR3 protein: ASSSGGGGPTGYEQY
V gene: TRBV30; J gene: TRBJ2-5; CDR3 protein: AYFPGTGQETQY
V gene: TRBV5-1; J gene: TRBJ1-1; CDR3 protein: ASSWGSGEYTEAF
V gene: TRBV19; J gene: TRBJ1-3; CDR3 protein: ASSTLGGTGNTIY
V gene: TRBV10-3; J gene: TRBJ2-5; CDR3 protein: AIRDDSGTRTQQY
V gene: TRBV23-1; J gene: TRBJ1-1; CDR3 protein: ASSQSGRPWNTEAF